Sequencing of this T cell receptor beta chain was carried out in a study of beta chain features in type 1 diabetes. The V end was cut by 3 bases, the J end by 2 bases, with 13 bases between. The germline gives CDR1 GTSNPN, CDR2 SVGIG (reference sequence). The CDR3 has 14 residues. Study-wide results and limits: Compared to healthy donors, patients appeared to have naive, central memory and Treg TCRB repertoires that were more alike. Equally in patients and controls, shorter templates might have been favored by PCR. Researchers report that Type 1 diabetes patients had moderately but significantly shorter TCRB CDR3s across all four CD4+ subsets. The question left open here concerned HLA type influencing TCRB rearrangement.

Turning to this clone: Its antigen is as yet unknown.

The whole isolated RNA underwent reverse transcription, so sequencing captured expressed TCRB transcripts. The assay was immunoSEQ multiplex PCR, and TCRdb's table has in-frame clones only and misses some. The top ten clones hold roughly 0.13% of a sample with 50,000 or so clones, approximately 40% of them seen once. The rearrangement joins TRBV30 to TRBJ2-5; no firm D call. This receptor was taken from a man aged 25 to 45 with type 1 diabetes. The sample was stem cell memory CD4+ T cells from blood. The CDR3 region is CAWSHKRAQETQYF. CDR3 DNA sequence: TGTGCCTGGAGCCATAAACGAGCGCAAGAGACCCAGTACTTC.